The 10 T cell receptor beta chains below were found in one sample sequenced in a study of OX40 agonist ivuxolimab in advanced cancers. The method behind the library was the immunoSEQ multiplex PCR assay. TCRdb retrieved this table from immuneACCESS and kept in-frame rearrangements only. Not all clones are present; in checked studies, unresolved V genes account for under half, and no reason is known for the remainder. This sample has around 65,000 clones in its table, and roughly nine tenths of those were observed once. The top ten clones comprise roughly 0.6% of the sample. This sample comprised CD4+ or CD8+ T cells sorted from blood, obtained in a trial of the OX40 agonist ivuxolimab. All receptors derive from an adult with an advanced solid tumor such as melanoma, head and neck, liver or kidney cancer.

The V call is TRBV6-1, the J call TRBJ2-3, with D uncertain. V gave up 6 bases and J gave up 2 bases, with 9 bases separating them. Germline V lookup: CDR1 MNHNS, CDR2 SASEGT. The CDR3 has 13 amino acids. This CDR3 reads CASRLTVTDTQYF. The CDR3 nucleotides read TGTGCCAGCAGGCTGACCGTCACAGATACGCAGTATTTT.

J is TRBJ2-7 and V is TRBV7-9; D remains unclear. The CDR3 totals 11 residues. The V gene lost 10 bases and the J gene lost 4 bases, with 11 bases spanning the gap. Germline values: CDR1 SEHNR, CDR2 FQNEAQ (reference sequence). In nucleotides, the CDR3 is TGTGCCACTGGCCTCGCGTACGAGCAGTACTTC. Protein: CATGLAYEQYF.

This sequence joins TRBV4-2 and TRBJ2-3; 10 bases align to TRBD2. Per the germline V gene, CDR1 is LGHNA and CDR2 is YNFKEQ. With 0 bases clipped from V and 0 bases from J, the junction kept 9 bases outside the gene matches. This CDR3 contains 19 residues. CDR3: CASSQDRSSGGLSTDTQYF. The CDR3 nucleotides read TGTGCCAGCAGCCAAGATCGCAGTAGCGGGGGGCTTAGCACAGATACGCAGTATTTT.

CDR3: CASSSELDEQYF. For the CDR3, the DNA is TGTGCCAGCAGTTCAGAGCTGGACGAGCAGTACTTC. The chain employs TRBV6-1 and TRBJ2-7, with D unclear. Germline values: CDR1 MNHNS, CDR2 SASEGT. The CDR3 is 12 amino acids. V dropped 5 bases and J dropped 5 bases, with 10 bases sitting between them.

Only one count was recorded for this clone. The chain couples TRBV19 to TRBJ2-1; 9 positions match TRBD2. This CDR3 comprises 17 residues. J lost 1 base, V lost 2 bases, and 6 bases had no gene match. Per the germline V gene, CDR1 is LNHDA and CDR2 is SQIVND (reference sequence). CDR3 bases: TGTGCCAGTAGTATAAGCGCAGCGGGGGGTTCCTACAATGAGCAGTTCTTC. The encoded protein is CASSISAAGGSYNEQFF.

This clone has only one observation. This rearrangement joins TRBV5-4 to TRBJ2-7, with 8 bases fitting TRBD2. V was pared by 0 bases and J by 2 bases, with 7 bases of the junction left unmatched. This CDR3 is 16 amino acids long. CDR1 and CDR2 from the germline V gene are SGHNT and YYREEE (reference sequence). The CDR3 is CASSLGGGGPPYEQYF. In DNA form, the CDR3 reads TGTGCCAGCAGCTTGGGCGGCGGGGGGCCCCCCTACGAGCAGTACTTC.

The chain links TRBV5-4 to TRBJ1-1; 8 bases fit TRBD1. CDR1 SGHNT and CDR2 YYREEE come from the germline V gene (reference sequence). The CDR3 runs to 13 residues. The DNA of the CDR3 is TGTGCTGAGACCGACAGGGGTGCCACTGAAGCTTTCTTT. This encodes CAETDRGATEAFF.

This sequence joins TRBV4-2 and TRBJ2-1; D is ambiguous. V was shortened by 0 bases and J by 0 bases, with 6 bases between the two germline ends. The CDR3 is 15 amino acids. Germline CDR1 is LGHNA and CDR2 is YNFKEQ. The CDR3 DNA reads TGTGCCAGCAGCCAAGAAACCCGCTCCTACAATGAGCAGTTCTTC. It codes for CASSQETRSYNEQFF.

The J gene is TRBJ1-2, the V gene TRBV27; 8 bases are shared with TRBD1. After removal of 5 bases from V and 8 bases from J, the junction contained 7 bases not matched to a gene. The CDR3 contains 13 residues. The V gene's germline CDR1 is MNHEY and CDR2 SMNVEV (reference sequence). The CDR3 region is CASSPRTGNGYTF. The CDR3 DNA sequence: TGTGCCAGCAGTCCACGGACAGGGAACGGCTACACCTTC.

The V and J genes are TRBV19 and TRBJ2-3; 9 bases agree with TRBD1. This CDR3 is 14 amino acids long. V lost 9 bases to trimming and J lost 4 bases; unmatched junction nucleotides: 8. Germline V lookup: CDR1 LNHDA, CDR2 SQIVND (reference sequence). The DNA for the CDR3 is TGTGCCAGCAGCTTGGGGACAGGGCCAGATACGCAGTATTTT. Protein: CASSLGTGPDTQYF.